The 9 T cell receptor beta chains given below trace back to one sample, sequenced in a study of CD8 T cells in ankylosing spondylitis. Each CDR3 protein gets one entry after TCRdb re-called the 5' RACE reads with MiXCR. Here the sample spans hundreds of thousands of distinct CDR3 sequences, roughly 18% being singletons. Study-level points and caveats: Blood from ankylosing spondylitis patients appeared to carry a characteristic roughly 8-variant TCR beta motif.

No antigen is known for these receptors. Input material: blood, either unsorted or a sorted T cell fraction (not recorded which). Source of these receptors: a male donor with ankylosing spondylitis.

This clonotype came up a few times. V is TRBV19 and J is TRBJ2-1, with D possibly TRBD1 on 6 matching bases. V lost 3 bases to trimming and J lost 4 bases, with 16 bases between them. The CDR3 has 16 amino acids. Germline CDR1 is LNHDA and CDR2 is SQIVND (reference sequence). CDR3 DNA sequence: TGTGCCAGTAGTATTATCAGGACAGAACCTTACAATGAGCAGTTCTTC. Its translation is CASSIIRTEPYNEQFF.

The chain has TRBV6-2 or TRBV6-3 and TRBJ2-1; no firm D call. The CDR3 runs to 14 residues. Germline V gene data show CDR1 as MNHEY and CDR2 as SVGEGT. In nucleotides, the CDR3 is TGTGCTCGACGACGAGCGATCCCCCCCCGTGAGCAGTTCTTC. It yields the protein CARRRAIPPREQFF.

The chain couples TRBV9 to TRBJ2-5, with TRBD1 identical over 11 bases. The CDR3 runs 16 residues. Unmatched junction bases numbered 7, after V lost 4 bases and J lost 2 bases. Germline assignment: CDR1 SGDLS and CDR2 YYNGEE. CDR3 coding DNA: TGTGCCAGCAGCAACCTGGGACAGGGGGATCAAGAGACCCAGTACTTC. Translating it yields CASSNLGQGDQETQYF.

The chain combines TRBV12-3 or TRBV12-4 with TRBJ1-1; 7 bases are a match to TRBD1. The CDR3 sequence is 13 residues long. Germline trimming cut 7 bases from V and 4 bases from J; bases unmatched to any gene: 6. The CDR3 coding sequence is TGTGCCAGCACCCTGACAGGGTTCACTGAAGCTTTCTTT. The encoded protein is CASTLTGFTEAFF.

In this sample, this clonotype turned up many times. V gene TRBV20-1 combines with J gene TRBJ1-1, with a possible D match to TRBD1 (5 bases). V lost 5 bases and J lost 0, with 10 bases in between. This CDR3 contains 13 residues. Germline assignment: CDR1 DFQATT and CDR2 SNEGSKA (reference sequence). CDR3 sequence: CSAQTAMNTEAFF. CDR3 bases: TGCAGTGCTCAGACAGCGATGAACACTGAAGCTTTCTTT.

The table lists this clonotype with many counts. The chain combines TRBV12-3 or TRBV12-4 with TRBJ2-7; 10 bases agree with TRBD2. CDR3 length: 14 amino acids. With V trimmed by 6 bases and J by 3 bases, 5 bases remained unmatched. The CDR3 loop reads CASRPGLANYEQYF. CDR3 DNA: TGTGCCAGCAGACCGGGACTAGCGAACTACGAGCAGTACTTC.

Only a few counts were recorded for this clonotype. The V gene is TRBV20-1, the J gene TRBJ2-7; 9 bases agree with TRBD2. The germline CDR1 and CDR2 sequences are DFQATT and SNEGSKA (reference sequence). The CDR3 length is 15 residues. With 4 bases clipped from V and 4 bases from J, the junction kept 11 bases outside the gene matches. For the CDR3, the DNA is TGCAGTGCTAAAAGAGCGGGAGGCTCCCCTTACGAGCAGTACTTC. This sequence encodes CSAKRAGGSPYEQYF.

This clonotype appeared a few times. The V and J genes are TRBV15 and TRBJ2-2, with D perhaps TRBD1 (6 bases). Germline CDR1 LNHNV, CDR2 YYDKDF (reference sequence). V lost 0 bases and J lost 5, with 10 bases in between. The length of the CDR3 is 15 residues. The CDR3: CATSREGARTGELFF. DNA for the CDR3: TGTGCCACCAGCAGAGAGGGGGCTCGGACCGGGGAGCTGTTTTTT.

This clonotype has only a few counts. This rearrangement joins TRBV20-1 to TRBJ1-2; TRBD1 is a possible D gene (5 bases). Germline lookup yields CDR1 DFQATT and CDR2 SNEGSKA (reference sequence). The CDR3 spans 11 residues. Trimming removed 2 bases from V and 8 bases from J, with 9 bases in between. The CDR3 coding sequence is TGCAGTGCTAGACCGTGGGGGGGCTACACCTTC. It translates to CSARPWGGYTF.